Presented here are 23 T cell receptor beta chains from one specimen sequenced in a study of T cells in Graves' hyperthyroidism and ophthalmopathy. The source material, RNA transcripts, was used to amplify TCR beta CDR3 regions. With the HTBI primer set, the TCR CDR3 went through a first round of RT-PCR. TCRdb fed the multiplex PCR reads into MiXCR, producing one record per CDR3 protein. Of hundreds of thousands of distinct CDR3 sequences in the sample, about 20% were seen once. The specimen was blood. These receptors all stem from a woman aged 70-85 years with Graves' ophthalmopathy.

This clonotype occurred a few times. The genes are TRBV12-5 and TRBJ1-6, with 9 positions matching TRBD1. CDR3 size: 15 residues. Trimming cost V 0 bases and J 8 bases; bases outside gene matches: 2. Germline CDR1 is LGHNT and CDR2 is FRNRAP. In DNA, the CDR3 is TGTGCTAGTGGTTTGGTACAGGGGGCACATTCACCCCTCCACTTT. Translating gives CASGLVQGAHSPLHF.

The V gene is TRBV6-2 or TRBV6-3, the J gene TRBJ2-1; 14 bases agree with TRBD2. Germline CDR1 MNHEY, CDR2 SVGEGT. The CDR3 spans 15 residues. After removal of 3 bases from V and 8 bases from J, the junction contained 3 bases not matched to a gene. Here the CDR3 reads CASSYRTSGRHEQFF. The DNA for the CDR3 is TGTGCCAGCAGTTATCGGACTAGCGGGAGGCATGAGCAGTTCTTC.

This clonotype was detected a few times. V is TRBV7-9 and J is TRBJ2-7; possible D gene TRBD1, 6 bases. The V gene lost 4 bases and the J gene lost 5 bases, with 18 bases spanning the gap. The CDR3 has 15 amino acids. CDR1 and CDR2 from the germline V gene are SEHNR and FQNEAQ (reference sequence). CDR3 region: CASSSRTQGRNEQYF. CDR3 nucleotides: TGTGCCAGCAGCTCCAGGACCCAGGGGAGAAACGAGCAGTACTTC. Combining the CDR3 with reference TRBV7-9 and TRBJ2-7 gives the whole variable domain DTGVSQNPRHKITKRGQNVTFRCDPISEHNRLYWYRQTLGQGPEFLTYFQNEAQLEKSRLLSDRFSAERPKGSFSTLEIQRTEQGDSAMYLCASSSRTQGRNEQYFGPGTRLTVT.

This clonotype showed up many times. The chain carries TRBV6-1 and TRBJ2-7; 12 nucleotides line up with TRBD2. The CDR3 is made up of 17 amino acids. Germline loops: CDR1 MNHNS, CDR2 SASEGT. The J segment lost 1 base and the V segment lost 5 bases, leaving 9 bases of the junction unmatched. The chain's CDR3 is CASSSYGTSGWSYEQYF. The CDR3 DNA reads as TGTGCCAGCAGTTCCTACGGGACTAGCGGGTGGTCCTACGAGCAGTACTTC.

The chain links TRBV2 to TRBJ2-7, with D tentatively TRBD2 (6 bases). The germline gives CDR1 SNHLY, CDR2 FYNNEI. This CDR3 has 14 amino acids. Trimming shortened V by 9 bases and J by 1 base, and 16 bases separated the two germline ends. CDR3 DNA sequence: TGTGCCAGGAGGGACTGGGAAAAGTCCTACGAGCAGTACTTC. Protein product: CARRDWEKSYEQYF.

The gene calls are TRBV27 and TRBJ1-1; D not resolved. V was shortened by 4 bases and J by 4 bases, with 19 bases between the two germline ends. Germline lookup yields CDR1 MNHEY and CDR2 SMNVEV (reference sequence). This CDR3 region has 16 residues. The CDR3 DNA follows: TGTGCCAGCAGTTCTGCGGGTGGTATATTTCTCACTGAAGCTTTCTTT. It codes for CASSSAGGIFLTEAFF.

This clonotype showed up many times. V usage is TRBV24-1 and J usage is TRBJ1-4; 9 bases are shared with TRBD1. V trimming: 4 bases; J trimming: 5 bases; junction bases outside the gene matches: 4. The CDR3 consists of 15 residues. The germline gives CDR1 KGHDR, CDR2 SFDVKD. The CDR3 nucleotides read TGTGCCACCAGTGAGCCCGGGACAGGGAATGAAAAACTGTTTTTT. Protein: CATSEPGTGNEKLFF.

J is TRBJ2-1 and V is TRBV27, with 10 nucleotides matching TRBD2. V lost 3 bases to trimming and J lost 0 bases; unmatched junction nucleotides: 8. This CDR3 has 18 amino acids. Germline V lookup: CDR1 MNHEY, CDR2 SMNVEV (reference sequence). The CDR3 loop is CASSFGASGSISYNEQFF. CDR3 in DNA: TGTGCCAGCAGTTTTGGGGCTAGCGGGAGTATCTCCTACAATGAGCAGTTCTTC.

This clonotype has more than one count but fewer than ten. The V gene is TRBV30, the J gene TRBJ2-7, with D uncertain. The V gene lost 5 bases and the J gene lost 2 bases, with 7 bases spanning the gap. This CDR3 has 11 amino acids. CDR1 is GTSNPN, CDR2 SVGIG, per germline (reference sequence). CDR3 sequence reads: CAWSLTYEQYF. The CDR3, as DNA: TGTGCCTGGTCCCTCACCTACGAGCAGTACTTC.

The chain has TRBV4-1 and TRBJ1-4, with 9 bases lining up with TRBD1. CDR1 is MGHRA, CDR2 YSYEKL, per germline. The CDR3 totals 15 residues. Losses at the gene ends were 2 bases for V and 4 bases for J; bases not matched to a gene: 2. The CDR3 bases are TGCGCCAGCAGCCAACCGGGACAGGGTAATGAAAAACTGTTTTTT. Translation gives CASSQPGQGNEKLFF.

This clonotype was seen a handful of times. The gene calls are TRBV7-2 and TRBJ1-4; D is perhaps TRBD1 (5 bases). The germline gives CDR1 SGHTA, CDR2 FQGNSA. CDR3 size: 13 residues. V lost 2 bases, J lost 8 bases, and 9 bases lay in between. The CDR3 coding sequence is TGTGCCAGCAGCTTAAGACAGCAGGAAAAACTGTTTTTT. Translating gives CASSLRQQEKLFF.

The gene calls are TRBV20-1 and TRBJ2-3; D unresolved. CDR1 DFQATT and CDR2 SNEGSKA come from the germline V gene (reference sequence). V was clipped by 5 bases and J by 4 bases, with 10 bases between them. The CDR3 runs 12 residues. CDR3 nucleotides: TGCAGTGCTCATTATGGTGCAGATACGCAGTATTTT. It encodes CSAHYGADTQYF.

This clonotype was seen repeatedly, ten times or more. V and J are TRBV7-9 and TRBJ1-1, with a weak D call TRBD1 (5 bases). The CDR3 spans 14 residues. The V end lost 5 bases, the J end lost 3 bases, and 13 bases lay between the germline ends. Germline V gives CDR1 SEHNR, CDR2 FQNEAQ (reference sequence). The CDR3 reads CASSMGRKDTEAFF. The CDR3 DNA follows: TGTGCCAGCAGCATGGGACGGAAAGACACTGAAGCTTTCTTT.

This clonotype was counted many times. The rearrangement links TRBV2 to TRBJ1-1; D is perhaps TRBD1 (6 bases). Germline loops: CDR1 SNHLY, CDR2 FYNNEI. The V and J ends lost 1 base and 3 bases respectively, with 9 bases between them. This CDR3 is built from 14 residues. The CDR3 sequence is CASSEGGRDTEAFF. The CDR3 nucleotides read TGTGCCAGCAGTGAAGGGGGGCGCGACACTGAAGCTTTCTTT. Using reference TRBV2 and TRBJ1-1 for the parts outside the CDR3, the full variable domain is EPEVTQTPSHQVTQMGQEVILRCVPISNHLYFYWYRQILGQKVEFLVSFYNNEISEKSEIFDDQFSVERPDGSNFTLKIRSTKLEDSAMYFCASSEGGRDTEAFFGQGTRLTVV.

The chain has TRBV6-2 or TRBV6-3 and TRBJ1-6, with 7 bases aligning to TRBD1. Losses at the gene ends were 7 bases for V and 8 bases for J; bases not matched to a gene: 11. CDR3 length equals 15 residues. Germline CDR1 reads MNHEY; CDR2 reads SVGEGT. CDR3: CASTTGGRGDSPLHF. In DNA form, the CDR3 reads TGTGCCAGCACCACGGGTGGCAGGGGGGATTCACCCCTCCACTTT.

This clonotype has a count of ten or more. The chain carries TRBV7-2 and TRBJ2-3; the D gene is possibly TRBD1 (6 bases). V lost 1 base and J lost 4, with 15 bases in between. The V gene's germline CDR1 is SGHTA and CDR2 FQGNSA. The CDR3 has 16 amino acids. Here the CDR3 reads CASSLGAGVFPDTQYF. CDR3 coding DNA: TGTGCCAGCAGCTTAGGGGCAGGGGTCTTCCCAGATACGCAGTATTTT.

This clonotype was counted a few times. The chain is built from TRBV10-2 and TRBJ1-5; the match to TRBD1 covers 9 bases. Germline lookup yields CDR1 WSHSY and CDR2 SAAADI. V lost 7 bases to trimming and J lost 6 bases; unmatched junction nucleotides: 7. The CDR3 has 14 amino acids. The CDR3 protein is CASKPGQGSQPQHF. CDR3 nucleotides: TGCGCCAGCAAGCCGGGACAGGGAAGTCAGCCCCAGCATTTT.

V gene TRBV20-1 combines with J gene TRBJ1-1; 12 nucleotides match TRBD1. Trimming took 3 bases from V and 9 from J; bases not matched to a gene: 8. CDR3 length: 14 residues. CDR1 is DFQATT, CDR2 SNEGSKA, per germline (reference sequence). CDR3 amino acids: CSASPGQGASKAFF. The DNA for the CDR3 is TGCAGTGCTAGTCCGGGACAGGGGGCCTCTAAAGCTTTCTTT.

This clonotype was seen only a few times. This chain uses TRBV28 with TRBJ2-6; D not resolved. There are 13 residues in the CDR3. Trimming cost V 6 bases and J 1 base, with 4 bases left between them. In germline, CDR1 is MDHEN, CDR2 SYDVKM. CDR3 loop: CASSQSGANVLTF. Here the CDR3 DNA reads TGTGCCAGCAGCCAGTCTGGGGCCAACGTCCTGACTTTC.

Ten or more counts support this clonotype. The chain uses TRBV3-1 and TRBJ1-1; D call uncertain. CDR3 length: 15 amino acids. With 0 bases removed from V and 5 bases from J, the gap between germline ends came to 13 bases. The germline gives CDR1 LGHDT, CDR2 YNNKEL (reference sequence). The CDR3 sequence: CASSQDGVLRTEAFF. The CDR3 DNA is TGTGCCAGCAGCCAAGATGGGGTACTGCGGACTGAAGCTTTCTTT.

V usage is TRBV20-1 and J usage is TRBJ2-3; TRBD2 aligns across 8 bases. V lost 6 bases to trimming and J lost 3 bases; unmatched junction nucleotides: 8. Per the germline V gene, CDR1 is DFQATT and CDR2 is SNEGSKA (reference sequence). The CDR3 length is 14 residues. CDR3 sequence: CSARSGSRTDTQYF. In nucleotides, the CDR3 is TGCAGTGCGAGAAGCGGGAGTCGGACAGATACGCAGTATTTT.

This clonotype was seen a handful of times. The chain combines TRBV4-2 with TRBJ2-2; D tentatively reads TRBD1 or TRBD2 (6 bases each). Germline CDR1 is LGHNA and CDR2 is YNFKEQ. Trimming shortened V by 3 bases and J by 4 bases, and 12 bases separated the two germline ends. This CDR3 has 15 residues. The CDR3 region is CASSQGAGPTGELFF. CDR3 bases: TGTGCCAGCAGCCAGGGGGCGGGACCCACCGGGGAGCTGTTTTTT.

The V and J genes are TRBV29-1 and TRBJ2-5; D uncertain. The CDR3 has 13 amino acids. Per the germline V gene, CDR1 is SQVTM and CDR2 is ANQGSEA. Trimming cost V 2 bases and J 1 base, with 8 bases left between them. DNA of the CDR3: TGCAGCGTTGAAATTCGGGTCCAAGAGACCCAGTACTTC. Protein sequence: CSVEIRVQETQYF.